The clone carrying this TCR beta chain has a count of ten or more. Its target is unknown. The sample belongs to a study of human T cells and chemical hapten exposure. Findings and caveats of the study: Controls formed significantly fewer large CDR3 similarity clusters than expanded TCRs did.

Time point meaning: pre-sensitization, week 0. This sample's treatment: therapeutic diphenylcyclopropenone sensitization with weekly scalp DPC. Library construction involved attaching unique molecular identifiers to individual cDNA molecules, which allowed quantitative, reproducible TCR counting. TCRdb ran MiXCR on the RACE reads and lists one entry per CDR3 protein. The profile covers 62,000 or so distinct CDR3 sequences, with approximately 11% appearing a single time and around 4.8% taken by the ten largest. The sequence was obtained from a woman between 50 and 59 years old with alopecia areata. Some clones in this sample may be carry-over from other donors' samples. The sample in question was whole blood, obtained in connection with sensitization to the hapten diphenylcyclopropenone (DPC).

CDR3: CASSPSGFAEAFF. The CDR3 DNA sequence: TGTGCCAGCAGTCCGTCAGGGTTCGCTGAAGCTTTCTTT. J is TRBJ1-1 and V is TRBV28; D perhaps matches TRBD1 (5 bases). Trimming took 5 bases from V and 6 from J, leaving 13 bases between them. There are 13 residues in the CDR3. The germline V gene encodes CDR1 MDHEN and CDR2 SYDVKM. The variable domain in full, completed from reference TRBV28 and TRBJ1-1, reads DVKVTQSSRYLVKRTGEKVFLECVQDMDHENMFWYRQDPGLGLRLIYFSYDVKMKEKGDIPEGYSVSREKKERFSLILESASTNQTSMYLCASSPSGFAEAFFGQGTRLTVV.